This record covers a single T cell receptor (beta chain). Its antigen is unidentified. The data were obtained in a study of human T cells and chemical hapten exposure. Across the study: All through the approximately 24-week study, the scalp of each patient received diphenylcyclopropenone doses weekly. Whole-study findings and limits: More PT1 expanded TCRs went with higher patch test scores.

TCRdb recomputed calls from the RACE reads with MiXCR, one row per CDR3 protein. This sample carries 95,000 to 150,000 distinct CDR3 sequences, about 11% of them seen once, and the ten largest clones take around 2.5%. CDR1 and CDR2 from the germline V gene are MNHEY and SMNVEV (reference sequence). The CDR3 has 13 amino acids. The ends were cut back, 5 bases at V and 11 bases at J, with 17 bases in the middle. As for time point: patch test 3, about 24 weeks after DPC sensitization. As for treatment: therapeutic diphenylcyclopropenone sensitization with weekly scalp DPC. The origin of this receptor is a woman in her forties or fifties with alopecia areata. Some clones in this sample may be carry-over from other donors' samples. Here the sequenced sample was whole blood, taken in connection with sensitization to the hapten diphenylcyclopropenone (DPC). J is TRBJ2-3 and V is TRBV27; D perhaps matches TRBD1 (6 bases). CDR3 loop: CASSPGQTRGQYF. The DNA of the CDR3 is TGTGCCAGCAGTCCAGGACAGACCCGTGGGCAGTATTTT.